What follows are 2 T cell receptor beta chains derived from one specimen sequenced in a study of blood T cells in healthy people across ages. Using a J-beta primer mix together with a sample-barcoded 5' primer, a second PCR was run for about 7 to 12 cycles. TCRdb re-derived calls from the 5' RACE reads in MiXCR, one entry per CDR3 protein. The repertoire has some 640,000 distinct CDR3 sequences, about 30% of them found once; the top ten carry about 15%. The sequenced material came from blood. Receptor source: a woman over 75 in good health.

In this sample, this clonotype turned up many times. V is TRBV29-1 and J is TRBJ2-3, with D possibly called TRBD1 or TRBD2 (7 bases each). This CDR3 spans 15 amino acids. The germline V and J ends were trimmed by 0 bases and 4 bases, with 14 bases remaining between them. Germline lookup yields CDR1 SQVTM and CDR2 ANQGSEA. The CDR3 reads CSVEERPGGADTQYF. DNA for the CDR3: TGCAGCGTTGAAGAACGCCCAGGGGGGGCAGATACGCAGTATTTT.

This clonotype was observed at least ten times. The chain uses TRBV30 and TRBJ2-5, with TRBD2 as a possible D gene (6 bases). The germline V gene has CDR1 GTSNPN and CDR2 SVGIG (reference sequence). V was trimmed by 3 bases and J by 11 bases, leaving 16 bases between them. This CDR3 region has 12 residues. The CDR3 DNA follows: TGTGCCTGGAGGCGGGACCCTAAGGATCAGTACTTC. Protein: CAWRRDPKDQYF.